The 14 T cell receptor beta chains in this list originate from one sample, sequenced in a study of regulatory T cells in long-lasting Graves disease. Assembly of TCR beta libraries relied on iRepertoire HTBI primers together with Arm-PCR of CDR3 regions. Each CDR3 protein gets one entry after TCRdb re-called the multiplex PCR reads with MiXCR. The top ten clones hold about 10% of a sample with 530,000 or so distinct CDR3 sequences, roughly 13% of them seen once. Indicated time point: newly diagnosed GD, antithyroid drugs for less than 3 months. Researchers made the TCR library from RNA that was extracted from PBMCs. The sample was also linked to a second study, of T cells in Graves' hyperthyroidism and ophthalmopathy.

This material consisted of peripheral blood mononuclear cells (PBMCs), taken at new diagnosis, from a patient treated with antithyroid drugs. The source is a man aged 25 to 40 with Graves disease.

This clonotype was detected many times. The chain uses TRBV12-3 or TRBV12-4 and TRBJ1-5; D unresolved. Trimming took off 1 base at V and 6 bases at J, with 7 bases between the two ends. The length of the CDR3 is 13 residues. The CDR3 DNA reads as TGTGCCAGCAGTTTAGTACGGGTTCAGCCCCAGCATTTT. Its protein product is CASSLVRVQPQHF.

The chain's CDR3 is CSARNPEAELGETQYF. CDR3 sequence (DNA): TGCAGTGCTAGAAACCCCGAGGCAGAATTAGGGGAGACCCAGTACTTC. The chain recombines TRBV20-1 with TRBJ2-5; no clear D gene. The CDR3 loop spans 16 amino acids. CDR1 is DFQATT, CDR2 SNEGSKA, per germline (reference sequence). V lost 2 bases and J 5 bases, leaving 21 bases between the germline ends.

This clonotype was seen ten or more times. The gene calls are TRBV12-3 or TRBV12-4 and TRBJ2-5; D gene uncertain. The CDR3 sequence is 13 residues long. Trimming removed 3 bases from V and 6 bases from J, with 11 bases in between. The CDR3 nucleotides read TGTGCCAGCAGTTTTTGGGGTGCGAAGACCCAGTACTTC. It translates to CASSFWGAKTQYF.

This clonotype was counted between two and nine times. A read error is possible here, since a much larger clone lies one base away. CDR3 in amino acids: CASSRLLGEGNTIYF. CDR3 DNA sequence: TGTGCCAGCAGCCGACTGTTGGGGGAAGGAAACACCATATATTTT. The chain links TRBV28 to TRBJ1-3; tentatively, D is TRBD1 (5 bases). Germline V CDR1 and CDR2: MDHEN, SYDVKM. Deletions cut 6 bases from V and 4 bases from J, with 16 bases between. The CDR3 is 15 residues long.

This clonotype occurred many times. Written as DNA, the CDR3 is TGTGCCTGGACAGGTTACATGAACACTGAAGCTTTCTTT. Its translation is CAWTGYMNTEAFF. This sequence joins TRBV30 and TRBJ1-1, with no clear D. Germline V gene data show CDR1 as GTSNPN and CDR2 as SVGIG (reference sequence). Trimming removed 4 bases from V and 0 bases from J, with 9 bases in between. This CDR3 contains 13 residues.

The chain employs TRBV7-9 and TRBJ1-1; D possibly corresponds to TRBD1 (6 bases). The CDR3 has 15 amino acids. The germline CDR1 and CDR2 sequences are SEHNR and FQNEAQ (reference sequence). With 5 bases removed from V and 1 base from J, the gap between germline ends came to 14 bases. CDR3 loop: CASSQAEGGNTEAFF. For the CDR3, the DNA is TGTGCCAGCAGCCAAGCCGAGGGGGGGAACACTGAAGCTTTCTTT. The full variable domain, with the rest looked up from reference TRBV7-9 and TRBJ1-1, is DTGVSQNPRHKITKRGQNVTFRCDPISEHNRLYWYRQTLGQGPEFLTYFQNEAQLEKSRLLSDRFSAERPKGSFSTLEIQRTEQGDSAMYLCASSQAEGGNTEAFFGQGTRLTVV.

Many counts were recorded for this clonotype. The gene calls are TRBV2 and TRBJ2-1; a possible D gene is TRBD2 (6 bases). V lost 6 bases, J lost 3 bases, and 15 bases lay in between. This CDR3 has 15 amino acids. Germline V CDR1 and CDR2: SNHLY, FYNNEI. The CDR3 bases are TGTGCCAGCAGCCCATTTGGAGGGATCTACAATGAGCAGTTCTTC. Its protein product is CASSPFGGIYNEQFF.

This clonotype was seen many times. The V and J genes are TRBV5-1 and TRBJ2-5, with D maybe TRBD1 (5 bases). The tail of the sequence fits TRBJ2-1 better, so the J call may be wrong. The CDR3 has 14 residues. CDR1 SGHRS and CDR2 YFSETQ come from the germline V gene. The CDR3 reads CASSLPGFVNEQFF. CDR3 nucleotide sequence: TGCGCCAGCAGCTTGCCAGGGTTCGTCAATGAGCAGTTCTTC.

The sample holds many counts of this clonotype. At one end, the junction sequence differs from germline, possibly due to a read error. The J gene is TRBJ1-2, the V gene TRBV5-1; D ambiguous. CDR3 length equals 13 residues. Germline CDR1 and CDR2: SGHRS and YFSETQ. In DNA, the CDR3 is TGTGCCAGCAGCCCCACAGATAACTATGGCTACACCTTC. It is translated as CASSPTDNYGYTF.

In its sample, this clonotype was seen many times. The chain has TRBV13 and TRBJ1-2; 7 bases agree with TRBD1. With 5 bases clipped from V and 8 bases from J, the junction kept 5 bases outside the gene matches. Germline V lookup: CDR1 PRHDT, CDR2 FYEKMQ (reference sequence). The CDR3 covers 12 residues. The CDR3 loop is CASSPWTGGYTF. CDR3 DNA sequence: TGTGCCAGCAGCCCCTGGACAGGAGGCTACACCTTC.

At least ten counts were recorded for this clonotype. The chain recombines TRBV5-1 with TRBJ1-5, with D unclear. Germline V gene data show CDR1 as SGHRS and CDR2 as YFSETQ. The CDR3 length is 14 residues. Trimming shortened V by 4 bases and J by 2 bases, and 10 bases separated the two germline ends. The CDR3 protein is CASSQDGGNQPQHF. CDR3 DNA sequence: TGCGCCAGCAGCCAGGACGGGGGCAATCAGCCCCAGCATTTT.

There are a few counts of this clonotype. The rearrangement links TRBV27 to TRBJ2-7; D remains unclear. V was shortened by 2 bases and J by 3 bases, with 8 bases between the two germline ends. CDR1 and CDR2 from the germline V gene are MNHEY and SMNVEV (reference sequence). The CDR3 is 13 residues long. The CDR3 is CASSLTWNYEQYF. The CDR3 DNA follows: TGTGCCAGCAGTTTAACTTGGAACTACGAGCAGTACTTC.

CDR3 in DNA: TGTGCCAGCAGTTTTGACGGGATAGGCCAGAACGAGCAGTACTTC. It translates to CASSFDGIGQNEQYF. The chain links TRBV27 to TRBJ2-7; the D gene is possibly TRBD2 (5 bases). V was trimmed by 3 bases and J by 5 bases, leaving 17 bases between them. The CDR3 loop spans 15 amino acids. Per germline, CDR1 MNHEY and CDR2 SMNVEV (reference sequence).

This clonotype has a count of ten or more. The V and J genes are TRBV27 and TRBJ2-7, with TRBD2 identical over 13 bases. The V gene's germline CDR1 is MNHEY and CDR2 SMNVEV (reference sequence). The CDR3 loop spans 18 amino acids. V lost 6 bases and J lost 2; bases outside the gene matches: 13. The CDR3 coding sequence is TGTGCCAGCAGCCATCTCGAAGGACTAGCGGGAGAGACCTACGAGCAGTACTTC. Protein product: CASSHLEGLAGETYEQYF.